These T cell receptor beta chains were read from a single sample in a study of cytomegalovirus exposure and HLA in healthy donors. Measured with immunoSEQ multiplex PCR; TCRdb has only the in-frame clones, and not every one. The data contain roughly 150,000 clones, 65% to 80% of them singletons. Sample: PBMCs. Receptor source: a human donor in good health. CDR3s include the opening cysteine and the closing phenylalanine or tryptophan. A D gene is named only where the DNA matches it firmly. Clone sizes are given selectively: once, few, many, or a class where the clone is expanded.

V gene: TRBV27; J gene: TRBJ1-1; clone size: .; D gene: .; CDR3 DNA: TGTGCCAGCCTGGGGATGGGGGGCACTGAAGCTTTCTTT; CDR3 protein: CASLGMGGTEAFF
V gene: TRBV5-1; J gene: TRBJ1-2; clone size: .; D gene: .; CDR3 DNA: TGCGCCAGCAGCTTCGGGACACAGGTTGGGAACTATGGCTACACCTTC; CDR3 protein: CASSFGTQVGNYGYTF
V gene: TRBV9; J gene: TRBJ2-1; clone size: .; D gene: TRBD2; CDR3 DNA: TGTGCCAGCAGCGTAACTAGCGAGAGCTCCTACAATGAGCAGTTCTTC; CDR3 protein: CASSVTSESSYNEQFF
V gene: TRBV7-6; J gene: TRBJ2-3; clone size: .; D gene: .; CDR3 DNA: TGTGCCAGCAGCTTAGTAGCAGATACGCAGTATTTT; CDR3 protein: CASSLVADTQYF
V gene: TRBV6-1; J gene: TRBJ1-1; clone size: .; D gene: TRBD1; CDR3 DNA: TGTGCCAGCAGTGAGGCACAGGGGGCAACTGAAGCTTTCTTT; CDR3 protein: CASSEAQGATEAFF
V gene: TRBV18; J gene: TRBJ2-3; clone size: .; D gene: TRBD2; CDR3 DNA: TGTGCCAGCTCACCACCCGGACTAGCGGCTAGCACAGATACGCAGTATTTT; CDR3 protein: CASSPPGLAASTDTQYF
V gene: TRBV5-1; J gene: TRBJ2-7; clone size: .; D gene: TRBD1; CDR3 DNA: TGCGCCAGCAGCGGCCGGGACAGGGGGAGCTACGAGCAGTACTTC; CDR3 protein: CASSGRDRGSYEQYF
V gene: TRBV28; J gene: TRBJ2-2; clone size: .; D gene: .; CDR3 DNA: TGTGCCAGCAGGGGACACAATACCGGGGAGCTGTTTTTT; CDR3 protein: CASRGHNTGELFF
V gene: TRBV29-1; J gene: TRBJ2-2; clone size: few; D gene: .; CDR3 DNA: TGCAGCGTTGTAGTACAGCCGAACACCGGGGAGCTGTTTTTT; CDR3 protein: CSVVVQPNTGELFF
V gene: TRBV10-3; J gene: TRBJ2-2; clone size: .; D gene: TRBD1; CDR3 DNA: TGTGCCATCAGTCAAGACAGGGTCGCCGGGGAGCTGTTTTTT; CDR3 protein: CAISQDRVAGELFF
V gene: TRBV5-1; J gene: TRBJ2-7; clone size: few; D gene: TRBD2; CDR3 DNA: TGCGCCAGCAGCTTGGCCCAGCGGGAAACCTACGAGCAGTACTTC; CDR3 protein: CASSLAQRETYEQYF
V gene: TRBV6-6; J gene: TRBJ2-2; clone size: once; D gene: TRBD2; CDR3 DNA: TGTGCCAGAATCCCTTCCGGGAGGGCTGGCGGGGAGCTGTTTTTT; CDR3 protein: CARIPSGRAGGELFF
V gene: TRBV6-6; J gene: TRBJ1-5; clone size: .; D gene: .; CDR3 DNA: TGTGCCAGCAGCCCCCCCCTAGAGCCCCAGCATTTT; CDR3 protein: CASSPPLEPQHF
V gene: TRBV7-9; J gene: TRBJ2-2; clone size: .; D gene: .; CDR3 DNA: TGTGCCAGCAGCTTAGGACAGACTAACACCGGGGAGCTGTTTTTT; CDR3 protein: CASSLGQTNTGELFF
V gene: TRBV11-3; J gene: TRBJ2-7; clone size: .; D gene: TRBD1; CDR3 DNA: TGTGCCAGCAGCTTCGGTGAGGGGACAGGAGCCTACGAGCAGTACTTC; CDR3 protein: CASSFGEGTGAYEQYF
V gene: TRBV19; J gene: TRBJ2-1; clone size: .; D gene: TRBD2; CDR3 DNA: TGTGCCAGTAGTTTCCGGGGGGGGGCGCGTACGAGCTCCTACAATGAGCAGTTCTTC; CDR3 protein: CASSFRGGARTSSYNEQFF
V gene: TRBV2; J gene: TRBJ2-3; clone size: .; D gene: TRBD1; CDR3 DNA: TGTGCCAGCAGTGGAGGGACAGGAGAGGCAGATACGCAGTATTTT; CDR3 protein: CASSGGTGEADTQYF
V gene: TRBV28; J gene: TRBJ2-1; clone size: once; D gene: TRBD2; CDR3 DNA: TGTGCCAGCAGTTTAATCCTAGCGGGAGTGAAGAATGAGCAGTTCTTC; CDR3 protein: CASSLILAGVKNEQFF
V gene: TRBV7-2; J gene: TRBJ2-1; clone size: .; D gene: TRBD2; CDR3 DNA: TGTGCCAGCAGCTCCCTAGCGGGAGGAAGGGGGTACAATGAGCAGTTCTTC; CDR3 protein: CASSSLAGGRGYNEQFF
V gene: TRBV7-8; J gene: TRBJ2-7; clone size: .; D gene: TRBD2; CDR3 DNA: TGTGCCAGCAGCTCCAAAGCGGGAGCTTCCTACGAGCAGTACTTC; CDR3 protein: CASSSKAGASYEQYF
V gene: TRBV18; J gene: TRBJ2-2; clone size: .; D gene: TRBD2; CDR3 DNA: TGTGCCAGCTCACCGGAACTAGCGGGACCGGTCACCGGGGAGCTGTTTTTT; CDR3 protein: CASSPELAGPVTGELFF
V gene: TRBV9; J gene: TRBJ2-7; clone size: few; D gene: TRBD2; CDR3 DNA: TGTGCCAGCAGCACTAGCGGGAGTTTTACCGAGCAGTACTTC; CDR3 protein: CASSTSGSFTEQYF
V gene: TRBV27; J gene: TRBJ1-1; clone size: few; D gene: TRBD1; CDR3 DNA: TGTGCCAGCAGTGGACAGGGGGCCCTCTACACTGAAGCTTTCTTT; CDR3 protein: CASSGQGALYTEAFF
V gene: TRBV29-1; J gene: TRBJ2-5; clone size: .; D gene: .; CDR3 DNA: TGCAGCGTTAGGCTGGCGGTCCAAGAGACCCAGTACTTC; CDR3 protein: CSVRLAVQETQYF
V gene: TRBV19; J gene: TRBJ2-7; clone size: few; D gene: .; CDR3 DNA: TGTGCCAGTAGTATGGGGGAAGGGGGCTACGAGCAGTACTTC; CDR3 protein: CASSMGEGGYEQYF
V gene: TRBV9; J gene: TRBJ2-5; clone size: .; D gene: TRBD2; CDR3 DNA: TGTGCCAGCAGCGTCGGAAATAGCGGGGCCCAAGAGACCCAGTACTTC; CDR3 protein: CASSVGNSGAQETQYF
V gene: TRBV13; J gene: TRBJ1-2; clone size: .; D gene: .; CDR3 DNA: TGTGCCAGCAGCTTAGGCGGGGAGGATCCTAACTATGGCTACACCTTC; CDR3 protein: CASSLGGEDPNYGYTF
V gene: TRBV10-3; J gene: TRBJ1-2; clone size: .; D gene: TRBD1; CDR3 DNA: TGTGCCATCAGTGCCTCGGACAGGGATGGCTACACCTTC; CDR3 protein: CAISASDRDGYTF
V gene: TRBV2; J gene: TRBJ2-1; clone size: .; D gene: .; CDR3 DNA: TGTGCCAGCAGTGAGAGATTGTTGGCAGCGAGCACTGGGAATGAGCAGTTCTTC; CDR3 protein: CASSERLLAASTGNEQFF
V gene: TRBV25-1; J gene: TRBJ2-5; clone size: few; D gene: .; CDR3 DNA: TGTGCCAGCAGTGAAAGAGAAGAGACCCAGTACTTC; CDR3 protein: CASSEREETQYF
V gene: TRBV11-2; J gene: TRBJ2-5; clone size: .; D gene: .; CDR3 DNA: TGTGCCAGCAGCTTACCCCCCGCAACGGGGGAGACCCAGTACTTC; CDR3 protein: CASSLPPATGETQYF
V gene: TRBV5-6; J gene: TRBJ1-5; clone size: .; D gene: .; CDR3 DNA: TGTGCCAGCAGCTCCCGTGGAGGGAGGGTAGGGCAGCCCCAGCATTTT; CDR3 protein: CASSSRGGRVGQPQHF